This is a list of T cell receptor beta chains from one sample in a study of T-cell reconstitution after alpha-beta-depleted transplantation in children. TCRdb passed the PCR reads through MiXCR, listing each CDR3 protein once. The data show hundreds of thousands of distinct CDR3 sequences, 20% to 30% seen once. The sequencing used PBMCs, mostly from graft donor cells, collected 360 days after TCRalphabeta/CD19-depleted stem cell transplant. The origin of the receptors is a female patient aged 2-10 years who had a stem cell transplant for congenital amegakaryocytic thrombocytopenia, so the T cells may come from the graft donor. Each CDR3 is given with its conserved first and last residue. A D gene is named only where the DNA matches it firmly. The size of a clone is reported for some rows only, either as once, few or many, or as a class for expanded clones.

clone_size,v_call,j_call,d_call,cdr3_aa,cdr3_nt
-,TRBV28,TRBJ2-7,TRBD2,CASSFGDTNSGSSYEQYF,TGTGCCAGCAGCTTCGGAGATACCAATAGCGGGAGTTCCTACGAGCAGTACTTC
many,TRBV4-1,TRBJ1-1,TRBD1,CASSHTGTANTEAFF,TGCGCCAGCAGCCACACCGGGACAGCCAACACTGAAGCTTTCTTT
-,TRBV28,TRBJ2-7,-,CASSLPLHEQYF,TGTGCCAGCAGTTTGCCCCTCCACGAGCAGTACTTC
-,TRBV5-6,TRBJ2-6,-,CASRNEGSSGANVLTF,TGTGCCAGCAGAAACGAAGGGTCCTCTGGGGCCAACGTCCTGACTTTC
-,TRBV5-1,TRBJ2-2,-,CASDEGVNTGELFF,TGCGCCAGCGACGAGGGCGTGAACACCGGGGAGCTGTTTTTT
few,TRBV15,TRBJ2-2,-,CATSIQFRGLQYTGELFF,TGTGCCACCAGCATACAATTCAGGGGCCTACAGTACACCGGGGAGCTGTTTTTT
-,TRBV10-2,TRBJ2-5,TRBD2,CASSTSGARKGTQYF,TGCGCCAGCAGCACTAGCGGGGCGCGGAAGGGGACCCAGTACTTC
few,TRBV20-1,TRBJ2-1,TRBD2,CSASERLAGYNEQFF,TGCAGTGCTTCGGAGAGACTAGCGGGATACAATGAGCAGTTCTTC
few,TRBV7-3,TRBJ2-4,-,CASSPDGRLAKNIQYF,TGTGCCAGCAGTCCTGACGGACGGCTAGCCAAAAACATTCAGTACTTC
-,TRBV19,TRBJ1-1,-,CASSIEYRSEAFF,TGTGCCAGTAGTATTGAGTACCGGAGTGAAGCTTTCTTT
-,TRBV19,TRBJ2-2,-,CASSIVGQNTGELFF,TGTGCCAGTAGTATAGTGGGACAGAACACCGGGGAGCTGTTTTTT
-,TRBV5-1,TRBJ2-3,TRBD2,CASSFQAGGPDTQYF,TGCGCCAGCAGCTTTCAAGCGGGAGGGCCGGATACGCAGTATTTT
-,TRBV7-2,TRBJ2-1,-,CASSLFSAEQFF,TGTGCCAGCAGCTTATTCTCGGCTGAGCAGTTCTTC
-,TRBV6-4,TRBJ1-5,-,CASSPRRILGHPQHF,TGTGCCAGCAGTCCCAGACGGATTTTAGGTCACCCCCAGCATTTT
-,TRBV9,TRBJ2-7,TRBD2,CASSLGLAGGLYEQYF,TGTGCCAGCAGCCTGGGACTAGCGGGAGGGCTCTACGAGCAGTACTTC
-,TRBV5-1,TRBJ2-1,TRBD2,CASSPGRTSGGAYNEQFF,TGCGCCAGCAGTCCAGGCCGGACTAGCGGGGGGGCCTACAATGAGCAGTTCTTC
few,TRBV5-1,TRBJ1-1,-,CASSPQGHPDTEAFF,TGCGCCAGCAGCCCGCAGGGGCATCCGGACACTGAAGCTTTCTTT
-,TRBV10-3,TRBJ2-3,TRBD2,CAMSGTSGTSNGGGTQYF,TGTGCCATGTCCGGGACTAGCGGAACCTCGAATGGGGGAGGTACGCAGTATTTT
-,TRBV5-1,TRBJ2-7,-,CASSLDREYEQYF,TGCGCCAGCAGCTTGGACAGGGAGTACGAGCAGTACTTC
-,TRBV6-1,TRBJ2-3,-,CASSQLVVGTDTQYF,TGTGCCAGCAGCCAATTGGTAGTTGGAACAGATACGCAGTATTTT
-,TRBV19,TRBJ2-1,-,CASSFWRVNSGNEQFF,TGTGCCAGTAGTTTTTGGCGGGTGAACTCTGGCAATGAGCAGTTCTTC
few,TRBV29-1,TRBJ2-3,-,CSVDRVGSSTDTQYF,TGCAGCGTTGATAGGGTGGGTTCTAGCACAGATACGCAGTATTTT